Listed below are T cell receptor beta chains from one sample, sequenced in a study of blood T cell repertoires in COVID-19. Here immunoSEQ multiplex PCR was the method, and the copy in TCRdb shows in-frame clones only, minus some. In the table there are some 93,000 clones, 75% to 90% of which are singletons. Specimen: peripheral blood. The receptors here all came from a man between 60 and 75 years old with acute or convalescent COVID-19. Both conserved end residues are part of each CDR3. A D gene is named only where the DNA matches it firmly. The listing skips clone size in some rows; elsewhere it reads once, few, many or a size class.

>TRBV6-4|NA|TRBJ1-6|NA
TGTGCCAGCAGTGACCTCCGGGGTTCACCCCTCCACTTT
CASSDLRGSPLHF
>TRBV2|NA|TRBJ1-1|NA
TGTGCCAGATGGGGGGAGATGAACACTGAAGCTTTCTTT
CARWGEMNTEAFF
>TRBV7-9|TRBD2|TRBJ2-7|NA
TGTGCCAGCAGCTCAGGACTAGCGGGATACGAGCAGTACTTC
CASSSGLAGYEQYF
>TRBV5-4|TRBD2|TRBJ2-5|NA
TGTGCCAGCAGCTTGGGCGGGGGGTCGCTTCTAGAGACCCAGTACTTC
CASSLGGGSLLETQYF
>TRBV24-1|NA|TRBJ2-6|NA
TGTGCCACCAGTGACCCTAGACCTGGGGCCAACGTCCTGACTTTC
CATSDPRPGANVLTF
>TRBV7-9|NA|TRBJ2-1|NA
TGTGCCAGCAGCTTAAGGGACTCCGTGTACAATGAGCAGTTCTTC
CASSLRDSVYNEQFF
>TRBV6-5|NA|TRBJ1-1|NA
TGTGCCAGCAGGGCGGGGCGCCTTAGGAACACTGAAGCTTTCTTT
CASRAGRLRNTEAFF
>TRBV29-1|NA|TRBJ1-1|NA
TGCAGCGTTGAAGGTTCCGCTAGGACTGAAGCTTTCTTT
CSVEGSARTEAFF
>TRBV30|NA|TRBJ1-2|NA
TGTGCCTGGAAGACAGGAGCTAACTATGGCTACACCTTC
CAWKTGANYGYTF
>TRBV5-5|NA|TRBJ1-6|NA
TGTGCCAGCAGCTTGAATGGCGGGGGGGTTAATTCACCCCTCCACTTT
CASSLNGGGVNSPLHF
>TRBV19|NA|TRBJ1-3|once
TGTGCCAGTAGTACCGGACAGATATTAGGTGGAAACACCATATATTTT
CASSTGQILGGNTIYF
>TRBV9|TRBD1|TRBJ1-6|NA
TGTGCCAGCAGCAGGGGACAGGGAAATTCACCCCTCCACTTT
CASSRGQGNSPLHF
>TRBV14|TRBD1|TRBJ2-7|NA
TGTGCCAGCAGAGACGCTGGCGGGACAGGGGGTAACGAGCAGTACTTC
CASRDAGGTGGNEQYF
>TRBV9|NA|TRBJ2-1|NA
TGTGCCAGCAGCGTAGGTCCTAGCCCCAGTGAGCAGTTCTTC
CASSVGPSPSEQFF
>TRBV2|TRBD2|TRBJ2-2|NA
TGTGCCAGCAGTGTTTCCAGGCCGGGAGGGACCGGGGAGCTGTTTTTT
CASSVSRPGGTGELFF
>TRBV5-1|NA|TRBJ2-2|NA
TGCGCCAGCCTCCGGGAACCGAACACCGGGGAGCTGTTTTTT
CASLREPNTGELFF
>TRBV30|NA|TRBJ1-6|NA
TGTGCCTGGAGCATGGGCCCAAATTCACCCCTCCACTTT
CAWSMGPNSPLHF
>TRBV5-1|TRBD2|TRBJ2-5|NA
TGCGCCAGCAGCTTTGGGACTAGCGGGAGGGTGCAAGAGACCCAGTACTTC
CASSFGTSGRVQETQYF
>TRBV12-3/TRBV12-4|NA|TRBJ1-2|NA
TGTGCCAGCAGGGGGGGGCTTAGTGGCTACACCTTC
CASRGGLSGYTF
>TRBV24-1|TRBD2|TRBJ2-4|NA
TGTGCCACCAGTGATCGTTGGCGGGGGGACATAAAAAACATTCAGTACTTC
CATSDRWRGDIKNIQYF
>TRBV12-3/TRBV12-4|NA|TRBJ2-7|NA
TGTGCCAGCAGTGGACTGAACTACGAGCAGTACTTC
CASSGLNYEQYF
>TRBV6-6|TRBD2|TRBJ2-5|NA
TGTGCCAGCAGCTACGACTCGGGGGGTGGGAAGACCCAGTACTTC
CASSYDSGGGKTQYF
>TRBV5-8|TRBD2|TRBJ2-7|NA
TGTGCCAGCAGTTTACTAGCGGGAGCTTTGGGTGAGCAGTACTTC
CASSLLAGALGEQYF
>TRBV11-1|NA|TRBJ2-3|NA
TGTGCCAGCAGCTTACTAGTTCTAGATACGCAGTATTTT
CASSLLVLDTQYF
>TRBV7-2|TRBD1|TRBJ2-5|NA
TGTGCCAGCAGCCATGGACAGGGCCCCCAAGAGACCCAGTACTTC
CASSHGQGPQETQYF
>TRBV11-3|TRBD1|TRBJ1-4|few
TGTGCCAGCAGCCGAGACAGGGGGCGTGAAACTAATGAAAAACTGTTTTTT
CASSRDRGRETNEKLFF
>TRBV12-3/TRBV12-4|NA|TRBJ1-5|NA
TGTGCCAGCAGATTGGGCAGCCAGCCCCAGCATTTT
CASRLGSQPQHF
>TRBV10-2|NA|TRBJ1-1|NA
TGCGCCAGCAGTGAGGGGACACCTCCTGAAGCTTTCTTT
CASSEGTPPEAFF
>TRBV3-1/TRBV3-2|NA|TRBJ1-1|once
TGTGCCAGCAGCCCTACCCCACAGGGTAGCCTCATTCCGGCTTTCTTT
CASSPTPQGSLIPAFF
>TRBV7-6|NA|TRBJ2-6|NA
TGTGCCAGCAGCTTACGAGGGGGAAGTCCTAACTCTGGGGCCAACGTCCTGACTTTC
CASSLRGGSPNSGANVLTF
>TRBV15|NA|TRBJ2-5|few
TGTGCCACCAGCAGAGTTCAAACGGGGGAGACCCAGTACTTC
CATSRVQTGETQYF
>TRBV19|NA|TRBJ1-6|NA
TGTGCCAGTAGGGCGGGTGCCTCCTCCTATAATTCACCCCTCCACTTT
CASRAGASSYNSPLHF
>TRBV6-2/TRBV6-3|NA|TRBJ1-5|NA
TGTGCCAGCAGTTACGGTCAGGCGACCCAGCCCCAGCATTTT
CASSYGQATQPQHF
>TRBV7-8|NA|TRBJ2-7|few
TGTGCCAGCAGCCGACCTAGCGTCTACGAGCAGTACTTC
CASSRPSVYEQYF
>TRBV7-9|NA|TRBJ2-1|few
TGTGCCAGCAGCCCGACACTCAGCTCCTACAATGAGCAGTTCTTC
CASSPTLSSYNEQFF
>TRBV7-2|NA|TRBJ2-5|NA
TGTGCCAGCAGCTTACGGGGTACCAAGGAGACCCAGTACTTC
CASSLRGTKETQYF
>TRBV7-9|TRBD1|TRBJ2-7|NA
TGTGCCAGCAGCTTTCCCTCAGGGGGCGGCGAGCAGTACTTC
CASSFPSGGGEQYF
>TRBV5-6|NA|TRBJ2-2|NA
TGTGCCAGCAGCGCCGGGAGCAGGGAGTCGGCCGGGGAGCTGTTTTTT
CASSAGSRESAGELFF
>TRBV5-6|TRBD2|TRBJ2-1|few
TGTGCCAGCAGCTTTAGGAGCGGGGAGGTCAGGAACAATGAGCAGTTCTTC
CASSFRSGEVRNNEQFF
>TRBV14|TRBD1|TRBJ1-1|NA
TGTGCCAGCAGCCAAAACAGGGGTCGAACTGAAGCTTTCTTT
CASSQNRGRTEAFF
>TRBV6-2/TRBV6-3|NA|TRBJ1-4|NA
TGTGCCAGCAGTTACTCCCCCGAGGACCTCCGGGAGGAAAAACTGTTTTTT
CASSYSPEDLREEKLFF
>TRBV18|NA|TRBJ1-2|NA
TGTGCCAGCTCACCCGCGGAGTTTAACTATGGCTACACCTTC
CASSPAEFNYGYTF
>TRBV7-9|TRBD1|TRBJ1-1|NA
TGTGCCAGCAGGAAAGAAGACAGGGTGAACACTGAAGCTTTCTTT
CASRKEDRVNTEAFF
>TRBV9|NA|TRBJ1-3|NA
TGTGCCAGCAGCGTCCAAGCGACAGGAGTTAGTGGAAACACCATATATTTT
CASSVQATGVSGNTIYF
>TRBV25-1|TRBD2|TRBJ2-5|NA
TGTGCCAGCAGTGTGGCTAGCGGGGGGTACCAAGAGACCCAGTACTTC
CASSVASGGYQETQYF
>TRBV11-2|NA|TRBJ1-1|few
TGTGCCAGCAGCCGCTTTCAGGGAAGGGCTTTCTTT
CASSRFQGRAFF
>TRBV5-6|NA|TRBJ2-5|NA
TGTGCCAGCAGCTTGTTCGCCAGGGGCAAAGAGACCCAGTACTTC
CASSLFARGKETQYF
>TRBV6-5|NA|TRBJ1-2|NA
TGTGCCAGCAGACGAGACCCGGGACACCGGTCCGGCTACACCTTC
CASRRDPGHRSGYTF
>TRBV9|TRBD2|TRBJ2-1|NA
TGTGCCAGCAGCGTAGCGGGTCTAGCGGTCAATGAGCAGTTCTTC
CASSVAGLAVNEQFF